These T cell receptor beta chains were read from a single sample in a study of cytomegalovirus exposure and HLA in healthy donors. Here immunoSEQ multiplex PCR was the method, and the copy in TCRdb shows in-frame clones only, minus some. Seen here are roughly 20,000 clones, about 77% observed once, and the top ten hold 7.4%. Source material: PBMCs. The receptors originated from a man aged 55 to 70 in good health and CMV-seronegative. CDR3s include the opening cysteine and the closing phenylalanine or tryptophan. A D gene is named only where the DNA matches it firmly. Size values are once, few and many counts, or a class for expanded clones, and some rows have none.

TRBD1	TRBV19	TRBJ2-2	few	CASSMVGQSNTGELFF	TGTGCCAGTAGTATGGTGGGACAGAGCAACACCGGGGAGCTGTTTTTT
TRBD1	TRBV6-5	TRBJ1-2	NA	CASTKGAGNYGYTF	TGTGCCAGCACCAAGGGGGCCGGCAACTATGGCTACACCTTC
TRBD2	TRBV19	TRBJ2-6	NA	CATLAGAHSGANVLTF	TGTGCCACCTTAGCGGGTGCACATTCTGGGGCCAACGTCCTGACTTTC
NA	TRBV21-1	TRBJ2-3	NA	CASSKGGSVASGPTDTQYF	TGTGCCAGCAGCAAAGGGGGCTCGGTAGCTAGCGGCCCCACAGATACGCAGTATTTT
NA	TRBV6-5	TRBJ2-3	few	CASSYSTGSDTQYF	TGTGCCAGCAGTTACTCGACGGGTTCAGATACGCAGTATTTT
NA	TRBV5-4	TRBJ1-2	few	CASSLQGLIYGYTF	TGTGCCAGCAGCTTGCAGGGACTCATCTATGGCTACACCTTC
NA	TRBV6-5	TRBJ2-7	NA	CASRPLTGTYEQYF	TGTGCCAGCAGACCCTTGACAGGTACCTACGAGCAGTACTTC
TRBD1	TRBV27	TRBJ2-1	once	CASSLRDRGPAEQFF	TGTGCCAGCAGTTTACGAGACAGGGGGCCAGCTGAGCAGTTCTTC
TRBD1	TRBV5-1	TRBJ2-1	NA	CAAGTGGTNEQFF	TGCGCCGCCGGGACAGGGGGAACAAATGAGCAGTTCTTC
NA	TRBV5-8	TRBJ1-3	NA	CPSSPGGIRGNTIYF	TGTCCCAGCAGCCCTGGGGGGATAAGAGGAAACACCATATATTTT
NA	TRBV5-8	TRBJ2-1	NA	CASSFTLTGSSYNEQFF	TGTGCCAGCAGCTTTACGCTTACAGGGAGCTCCTACAATGAGCAGTTCTTC
NA	TRBV5-1	TRBJ2-5	NA	CASSFRSRGETQYF	TGCGCCAGCAGCTTCCGATCTCGGGGGGAGACCCAGTACTTC
TRBD2	TRBV9	TRBJ2-5	once	CASSPQGTSGKKTQYF	TGTGCCAGCAGCCCCCAGGGGACTAGCGGGAAAAAGACCCAGTACTTC
NA	TRBV11-2	TRBJ2-7	NA	CASRHPGISYEQYF	TGTGCCAGCAGGCACCCAGGGATTTCCTACGAGCAGTACTTC
NA	TRBV11-2	TRBJ2-1	NA	CASSPSLGGEQFF	TGTGCCAGCAGCCCCAGCTTAGGAGGTGAGCAGTTCTTC
TRBD2	TRBV7-2	TRBJ2-3	NA	CARSLAGLASTDTQYF	TGTGCCCGCAGCTTAGCGGGACTAGCGAGCACAGATACGCAGTATTTT
NA	TRBV30	TRBJ2-6	NA	CATVTYRRRGTDSGANVLTF	TGTGCCACGGTTACTTATCGCCGCAGGGGAACCGACTCTGGGGCCAACGTCCTGACTTTC
NA	TRBV19	TRBJ1-5	NA	CASSMPPRVGQPQHF	TGTGCCAGTAGTATGCCTCCCAGGGTAGGGCAGCCCCAGCATTTT
NA	TRBV18	TRBJ2-2	NA	CARSPVRHTNTGELFF	TGTGCCCGCTCACCCGTGCGACATACGAACACCGGGGAGCTGTTTTTT
TRBD1	TRBV2	TRBJ2-7	NA	CASRGDRSGEQYF	TGTGCCAGCAGGGGGGACAGATCGGGGGAGCAGTACTTC
TRBD2	TRBV7-3	TRBJ2-3	few	CASSLRGGTSGPASTDTQYF	TGTGCCAGCAGCTTAAGGGGGGGGACTAGCGGACCAGCTAGCACAGATACGCAGTATTTT
NA	TRBV18	TRBJ1-1	NA	CASSPGDSAEAFF	TGTGCCAGCTCACCTGGAGACAGTGCTGAAGCTTTCTTT
TRBD2	TRBV9	TRBJ2-7	NA	CASSNSGRLGEQYF	TGTGCCAGCAGCAATAGCGGGAGACTCGGCGAGCAGTACTTC
NA	TRBV4-1	TRBJ1-1	NA	CASSQPLDRSNTEAFF	TGCGCCAGCAGCCAACCGCTTGACAGGTCGAACACTGAAGCTTTCTTT
TRBD1	TRBV11-3	TRBJ2-3	NA	CASSPGQVLGSTDTQYF	TGTGCCAGCAGCCCGGGACAGGTTCTTGGAAGCACAGATACGCAGTATTTT
TRBD1	TRBV5-1	TRBJ2-3	NA	CASSRLGTGLSSTDTQYF	TGCGCCAGCAGCCGGCTGGGGACAGGCCTCTCTAGCACAGATACGCAGTATTTT
NA	TRBV7-3	TRBJ2-7	NA	CASSLGPGPYEQYF	TGTGCCAGCAGCTTAGGCCCAGGGCCCTACGAGCAGTACTTC
TRBD2	TRBV7-8	TRBJ2-5	NA	CASSWGGLGETQYF	TGTGCCAGCAGCTGGGGAGGGTTGGGAGAGACCCAGTACTTC
TRBD1	TRBV5-8	TRBJ1-1	NA	CASARGGQKNVNTEAFF	TGTGCCAGCGCCCGGGGGGGACAGAAGAACGTGAACACTGAAGCTTTCTTT
TRBD2	TRBV19	TRBJ2-3	NA	CASSFRAGGPIDTQYF	TGTGCCAGTAGTTTCCGAGCGGGGGGGCCTATAGATACGCAGTATTTT
TRBD2	TRBV5-1	TRBJ2-6	NA	CASSLEPSGSSGANVLTF	TGCGCCAGCAGCTTGGAGCCTAGCGGGAGCTCCGGGGCCAACGTCCTGACTTTC
TRBD1	TRBV6-6	TRBJ2-5	NA	CASSYSRGQGPETQYF	TGTGCCAGCAGTTACTCGAGGGGACAGGGGCCAGAGACCCAGTACTTC
NA	TRBV11-2	TRBJ2-5	NA	CASSLDFAEKETQYF	TGTGCCAGCAGCTTAGATTTTGCAGAAAAAGAGACCCAGTACTTC
NA	TRBV11-2	TRBJ1-2	few	CASSPGTLVLYTF	TGTGCCAGCAGCCCCGGGACTCTGGTCTTGTACACCTTC
TRBD1	TRBV6-5	TRBJ1-5	NA	CASRKGQGDNQPQHF	TGTGCCAGCAGAAAGGGACAGGGTGACAATCAGCCCCAGCATTTT
TRBD1	TRBV18	TRBJ2-7	few	CASSQRQGSYEQYF	TGTGCCAGCTCACAACGACAGGGTAGCTACGAGCAGTACTTC
TRBD1	TRBV27	TRBJ1-1	few	CASSPRTGPSNTEAFF	TGTGCCAGCAGTCCCCGGACAGGGCCATCCAACACTGAAGCTTTCTTT
TRBD1	TRBV7-2	TRBJ2-7	medium-sized	CASSPGQVYEQYF	TGTGCCAGCAGCCCCGGACAGGTCTACGAGCAGTACTTC
NA	TRBV28	TRBJ1-4	NA	CASRLYRLAALNEKLFF	TGTGCCAGCCGTTTATATCGGCTAGCGGCTCTCAATGAAAAACTGTTTTTT
NA	TRBV6-4	TRBJ2-1	NA	CASSDGSSNEQFF	TGTGCCAGCAGTGACGGGAGCTCCAATGAGCAGTTCTTC
TRBD2	TRBV28	TRBJ2-1	NA	CASRGTSGIYNEQFF	TGTGCCAGCAGGGGGACTAGCGGGATCTACAATGAGCAGTTCTTC
NA	TRBV5-1	TRBJ2-7	NA	CASSELLATSYEQYF	TGCGCCAGCAGCGAACTCCTAGCGACCTCCTACGAGCAGTACTTC
TRBD2	TRBV4-3	TRBJ2-7	NA	CASSQTLAGGHEQYF	TGCGCCAGCAGCCAAACTCTAGCGGGAGGGCACGAGCAGTACTTC
NA	TRBV11-2	TRBJ1-1	NA	CASRKSGGPEAFF	TGTGCCAGCAGGAAATCAGGAGGGCCTGAAGCTTTCTTT
TRBD2	TRBV5-1	TRBJ2-5	NA	CASSPQRGVETQYF	TGCGCCAGCAGCCCGCAGCGGGGGGTTGAGACCCAGTACTTC
NA	TRBV14	TRBJ1-4	NA	CASSPPAGRKLFF	TGTGCCAGCAGCCCCCCCGCGGGTAGAAAACTGTTTTTT
NA	TRBV27	TRBJ2-6	NA	CASSLYGANVLTF	TGTGCCAGCAGCTTGTATGGGGCCAACGTCCTGACTTTC
NA	TRBV5-1	TRBJ2-7	NA	CASSTYTDRNEQYF	TGCGCCAGCAGCACCTACACAGACAGGAACGAGCAGTACTTC
TRBD2	TRBV9	TRBJ2-2	NA	CARSVPAASGTGELFF	TGTGCCCGCAGCGTCCCGGCGGCTAGCGGGACCGGGGAGCTGTTTTTT
TRBD1	TRBV5-6	TRBJ2-2	few	CASSLDRGNTGELFF	TGTGCCAGCAGCTTGGACAGGGGGAACACCGGGGAGCTGTTTTTT
NA	TRBV28	TRBJ2-7	NA	CASSLGVTGYSYEQYF	TGTGCCAGCAGTTTAGGGGTGACGGGATACTCCTACGAGCAGTACTTC
NA	TRBV28	TRBJ1-6	NA	CASSFIHGSPLHF	TGTGCCAGCAGTTTTATACATGGTTCACCCCTCCACTTT
TRBD2	TRBV27	TRBJ2-7	NA	CASSLLAGATPYEQYF	TGTGCCAGCAGTTTACTAGCGGGAGCTACCCCCTACGAGCAGTACTTC
NA	TRBV7-6	TRBJ2-1	NA	CASSSTIKKLNEQFF	TGTGCCAGCAGCTCAACGATAAAAAAGCTTAATGAGCAGTTCTTC
TRBD1	TRBV30	TRBJ1-2	few	CAWSDKGAAYYGYTF	TGTGCCTGGAGTGATAAGGGGGCGGCTTACTATGGCTACACCTTC
NA	TRBV6-4	TRBJ2-1	NA	CASSRGLDNEQFF	TGTGCCAGCAGTAGGGGACTGGACAATGAGCAGTTCTTC
NA	TRBV4-3	TRBJ1-2	NA	CASSQVGGGYGYTF	TGCGCCAGCAGCCAAGTCGGGGGTGGCTATGGCTACACCTTC